The next 4 T cell receptor beta chains were all read from a single sample in a study of blood T cell repertoires in COVID-19. This table comes from immunoSEQ multiplex PCR, and its TCRdb copy is limited to in-frame clones, with some not included. The sample has just under 250,000 clones; 70% to 90% are singletons. The sequenced sample consisted of peripheral blood. Source of these receptors: a woman under 40 who had recovered from COVID-19.

The gene calls are TRBV5-6 and TRBJ2-7; TRBD1 aligns across 10 bases. Germline V gene lookup returns CDR1 SGHDT and CDR2 YYEEEE. Trimming at V came to 4 bases and at J to 3 bases, leaving 13 bases not matched to a gene. The CDR3 has 17 residues. CDR3 sequence (DNA): TGTGCCAGCAGCGTAGGGACAGGGGATGCTGTGATCTACGAGCAGTACTTC. This codes for CASSVGTGDAVIYEQYF.

The rearrangement uses TRBV9 and TRBJ2-7, with D tentatively TRBD1 (6 bases). V lost 1 base, J lost 5 bases, and 16 bases lay in between. CDR1 is SGDLS and CDR2 is YYNGEE in the germline V gene. CDR3 size: 15 residues. CDR3 bases: TGTGCCAGCAGCGTATCCGGAGCAGGGGCGAACGAGCAGTACTTC. The encoded protein is CASSVSGAGANEQYF.

As concerns this clone: The sample contains more than one DNA sequence encoding this CDR3. The rearrangement uses TRBV27 and TRBJ1-2; no clear D. This CDR3 region has 13 residues. V dropped 3 bases and J dropped 2 bases, with 7 bases sitting between them. Germline-derived CDR1 and CDR2 are MNHEY and SMNVEV (reference sequence). CDR3 sequence: CASSFGENYGYTF. CDR3 nucleotide sequence: TGTGCCAGCAGTTTCGGAGAGAACTATGGCTACACCTTC.

Details on this clone: A read error is possible here, since a much larger clone lies one base away. The rearrangement uses TRBV9 and TRBJ2-7; 11 nucleotides align to TRBD1. Germline trimming cut 3 bases from V and 0 bases from J; bases unmatched to any gene: 2. Germline CDR1 SGDLS, CDR2 YYNGEE. This CDR3 is built from 15 residues. CDR3 protein: CASSAGTGGSYEQYF. The CDR3 nucleotides are TGTGCCAGCAGCGCCGGGACAGGGGGCTCCTACGAGCAGTACTTC.